This T cell receptor beta chain was sequenced in a study of regulatory T cells in long-lasting Graves disease. Findings and caveats of the study: Repertoires from persistent disease leaned toward TRBV28, TRBJ1-2 and TRBJ2-5.

Germline-derived CDR1 and CDR2 are LNHDA and SQIVND (reference sequence). V was clipped by 3 bases and J by 6 bases, with 12 bases between them. There are 14 residues in the CDR3. The sample holds many counts of this clonotype. The target antigen is unknown. Construction of the TCR beta libraries employed iRepertoire HTBI primers in conjunction with Arm-PCR of CDR3 regions. Per the study methods: Analysis of the samples identified more than 60 TRBV and 15 or so TRBJ segments. One entry per CDR3 protein results from TCRdb running MiXCR on the multiplex PCR reads. TCRdb's processing, not the authors', yielded these V and J calls. The top ten clones hold around 30% of a sample with 310,000 or so distinct CDR3 sequences, about 20% of them seen once. The time point denotes: persistent/refractory GD, antithyroid drugs over 5 years with positive TRAb. The TCR library was prepared using RNA isolated from PBMCs. Approximately 8.6-milliliter peripheral blood samples went into EDTA tubes.

The clonotype originates from a female donor with Graves disease. This material consisted of peripheral blood mononuclear cells (PBMCs), taken when the disease was refractory, from a patient treated with antithyroid drugs. This rearrangement joins TRBV19 to TRBJ1-5, with TRBD1 as a possible D gene (5 bases). The CDR3 nucleotides are TGTGCCAGTAGTATTGGGGCGAGGGGTCAGCCCCAGCATTTT. Its protein is CASSIGARGQPQHF.